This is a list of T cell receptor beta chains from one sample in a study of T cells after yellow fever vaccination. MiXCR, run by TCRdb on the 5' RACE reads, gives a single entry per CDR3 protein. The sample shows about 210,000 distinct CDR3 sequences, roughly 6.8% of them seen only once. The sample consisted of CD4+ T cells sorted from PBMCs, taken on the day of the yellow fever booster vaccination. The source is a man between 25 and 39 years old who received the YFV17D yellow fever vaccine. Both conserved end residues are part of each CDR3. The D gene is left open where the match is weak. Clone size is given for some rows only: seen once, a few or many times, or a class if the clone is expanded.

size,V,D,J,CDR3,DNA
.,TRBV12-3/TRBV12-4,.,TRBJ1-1,CASSLLVGATGEAFF,TGTGCCAGCAGTTTACTTGTAGGGGCGACTGGTGAAGCTTTCTTT
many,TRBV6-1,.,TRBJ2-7,CASSQSRRGTYEQYF,TGTGCCAGCAGTCAATCCCGCAGGGGAACCTACGAGCAGTACTTC
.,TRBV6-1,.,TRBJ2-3,CASSLSGTGHTNTQYF,TGTGCCAGCAGTCTATCCGGGACGGGTCACACAAATACGCAGTATTTT
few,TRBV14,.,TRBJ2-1,CASSRSAVPYNEQFF,TGTGCCAGCAGTCGCTCGGCGGTCCCCTACAATGAGCAGTTCTTC
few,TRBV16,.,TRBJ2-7,CASSQSGSAYEQYF,TGTGCCAGCAGCCAATCGGGGAGCGCCTACGAGCAGTACTTC
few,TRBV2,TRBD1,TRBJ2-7,CASATGGLSYEQYF,TGTGCCAGCGCAACAGGGGGCCTATCCTACGAGCAGTACTTC
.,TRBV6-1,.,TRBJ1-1,CAITQGPNTEAFF,TGTGCCATAACCCAAGGGCCGAACACTGAAGCTTTCTTT
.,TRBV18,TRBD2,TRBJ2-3,CASSRPSGRASSTDTQYF,TGTGCCAGCTCACGTCCTAGCGGGAGGGCCTCTAGCACAGATACGCAGTATTTT
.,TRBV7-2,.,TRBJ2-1,CASSFQGSLGEQFF,TGTGCCAGCAGCTTTCAAGGGAGTTTGGGTGAGCAGTTCTTC
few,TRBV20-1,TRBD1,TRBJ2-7,CSAARDRGYEQYF,TGCAGTGCTGCCCGGGACAGGGGCTACGAGCAGTACTTC
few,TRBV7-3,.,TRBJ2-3,CASSLTYDSTDTQYF,TGTGCCAGCAGCTTAACCTACGACAGCACAGATACGCAGTATTTT
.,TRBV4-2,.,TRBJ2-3,CASSYPMDRQYF,TGTGCCAGCAGCTATCCCATGGACAGGCAGTATTTT
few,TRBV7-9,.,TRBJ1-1,CASSLLGQNTEAFF,TGTGCCAGCAGCTTACTCGGACAGAACACTGAAGCTTTCTTT
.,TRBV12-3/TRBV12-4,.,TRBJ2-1,CASTTPGLGGRVGSRREQFF,TGTGCCAGCACTACCCCGGGGTTAGGCGGCCGCGTGGGATCCCGGAGGGAGCAGTTCTTC
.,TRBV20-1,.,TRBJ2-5,CSATKWGEQETQYF,TGCAGTGCGACAAAGTGGGGGGAGCAAGAGACCCAGTACTTC
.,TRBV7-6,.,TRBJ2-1,CASSLGGKRNEQFF,TGTGCCAGCAGCTTAGGTGGCAAGAGGAATGAGCAGTTCTTC
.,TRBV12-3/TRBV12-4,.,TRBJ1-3,CASSIFRSSGNTIYF,TGTGCCAGCAGCATTTTTAGGAGCTCTGGAAACACCATATATTTT
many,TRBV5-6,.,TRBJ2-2,CASSLSGSRTGELFF,TGTGCCAGCAGCTTGTCAGGGTCGAGGACCGGGGAGCTGTTTTTT
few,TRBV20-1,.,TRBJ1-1,CSARRGDRTGNGDTEAFF,TGCAGTGCTAGACGGGGGGATCGGACGGGAAATGGGGACACTGAAGCTTTCTTT
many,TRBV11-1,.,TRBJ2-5,CASSLARGEWWRQETQYF,TGTGCCAGCAGCTTAGCGCGGGGCGAGTGGTGGAGACAAGAGACCCAGTACTTC
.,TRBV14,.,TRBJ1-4,CASSQVMGTTNEKLFF,TGTGCCAGCAGCCAAGTGATGGGGACAACTAATGAAAAACTGTTTTTT
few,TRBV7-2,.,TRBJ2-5,CASSLSTGLGETQYF,TGTGCCAGCAGCTTATCCACAGGACTTGGAGAGACCCAGTACTTC
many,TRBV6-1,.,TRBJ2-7,CASTRANSYEQYF,TGTGCCAGCACTCGGGCAAACTCCTACGAGCAGTACTTC
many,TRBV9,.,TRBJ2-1,CASSFRLGGEQFF,TGTGCCAGCAGCTTCCGACTAGGAGGGGAGCAGTTCTTC
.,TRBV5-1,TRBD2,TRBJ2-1,CASSLTSVALYNEQFF,TGCGCCAGCAGCTTGACTAGCGTGGCTCTTTACAATGAGCAGTTCTTC
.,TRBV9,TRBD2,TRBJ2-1,CASSVTSGNPNEQFF,TGTGCCAGCTCCGTGACTAGCGGGAATCCGAATGAGCAGTTCTTC
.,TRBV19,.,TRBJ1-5,CASTGARAQHF,TGTGCCAGTACGGGGGCTAGAGCCCAGCATTTT
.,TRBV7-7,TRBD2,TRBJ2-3,CASSLAGVADTQYF,TGTGCTAGCAGCTTAGCGGGTGTTGCAGATACGCAGTATTTT
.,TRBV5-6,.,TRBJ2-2,CASSFSWGHRDTGELFF,TGTGCCAGCAGCTTTTCCTGGGGACACAGGGACACCGGGGAGCTGTTTTTT
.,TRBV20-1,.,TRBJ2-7,CSARMGSSYEQYF,TGCAGTGCTAGAATGGGCAGCTCCTACGAGCAGTACTTC
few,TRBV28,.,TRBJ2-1,CANARGPPYNEQFF,TGTGCCAACGCACGAGGTCCCCCCTACAATGAGCAGTTCTTC
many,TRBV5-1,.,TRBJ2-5,CASSRDTGPQETQYF,TGCGCCAGCAGCCGTGACACGGGACCTCAAGAGACCCAGTACTTC
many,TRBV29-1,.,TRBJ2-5,CSGGLVETQYF,TGCAGCGGGGGGTTAGTGGAGACCCAGTACTTC
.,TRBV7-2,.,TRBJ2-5,CASSSIWGEETQYF,TGTGCCAGCAGCTCGATTTGGGGAGAGGAGACCCAGTACTTC
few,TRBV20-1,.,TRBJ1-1,CSAPRGAQDTEAFF,TGCAGTGCTCCAAGGGGGGCGCAGGACACTGAAGCTTTCTTT
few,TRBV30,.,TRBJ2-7,CAWSGRQGGEQYF,TGTGCCTGGAGTGGAAGACAGGGAGGCGAGCAGTACTTC
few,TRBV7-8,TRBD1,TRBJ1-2,CASSPGTGGPYYGYTF,TGTGCCAGCAGCCCCGGGACAGGTGGGCCGTACTATGGCTACACCTTC
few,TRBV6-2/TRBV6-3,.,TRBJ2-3,CASTYGQFTDTQYF,TGTGCCAGCACCTACGGACAGTTCACAGATACGCAGTATTTT
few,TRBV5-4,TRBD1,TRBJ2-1,CASSLDLGQGGNEQFF,TGTGCCAGCAGCTTGGATTTGGGACAGGGTGGCAATGAGCAGTTCTTC
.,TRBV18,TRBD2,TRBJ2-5,CASSTGTSGGETQYF,TGTGCCAGCTCGACCGGGACTAGCGGAGGAGAGACCCAGTACTTC
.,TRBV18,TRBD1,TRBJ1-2,CASSPGTGYGYPF,TGTGCCAGCTCACCCGGGACAGGGTATGGCTACCCCTTC
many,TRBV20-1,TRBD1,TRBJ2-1,CSARWDRNNEQFF,TGCAGTGCTAGATGGGACAGAAACAATGAGCAGTTCTTC
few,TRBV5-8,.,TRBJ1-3,CASRPRPSGNTIYF,TGTGCCAGCAGACCTCGCCCCTCTGGAAACACCATATATTTT
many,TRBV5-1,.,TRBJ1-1,CASSLVGSGEAFF,TGCGCCAGCAGCTTGGTGGGGTCAGGTGAAGCTTTCTTT
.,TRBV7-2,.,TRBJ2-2,CASSTSPSAGELFF,TGTGCCAGCAGCACCTCCCCCTCCGCCGGGGAGCTGTTTTTT
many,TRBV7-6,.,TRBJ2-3,CASSLGGSASTDTQYF,TGTGCCAGCAGCTTAGGGGGTAGCGCTAGCACAGATACGCAGTATTTT
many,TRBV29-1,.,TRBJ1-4,CSVGVGLTNEKLFF,TGCAGCGTTGGCGTGGGCCTAACTAATGAAAAACTGTTTTTT
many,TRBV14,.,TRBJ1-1,CASSQVGARAEAFF,TGTGCCAGCAGCCAAGTGGGGGCGCGGGCTGAAGCTTTCTTT
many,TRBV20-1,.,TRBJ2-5,CGVGRQYQETQYF,TGCGGCGTGGGACGTCAGTACCAAGAGACCCAGTACTTC
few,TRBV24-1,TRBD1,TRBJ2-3,CATSDRSPGTGGDTQYF,TGTGCCACCAGTGACCGAAGTCCCGGGACAGGCGGAGATACGCAGTATTTT